Detailed here is one T cell receptor beta chain. This sample was taken from a study of T-cell memory formation after mild COVID-19. Trimming cost V 6 bases and J 2 bases, with 11 bases left between them. CDR1 and CDR2 from the germline V gene are SGHAT and FQNNGV. The CDR3 covers 13 residues. TCRdb analysed the 5' RACE reads with MiXCR anew, one entry per CDR3 protein. The sample holds roughly 370,000 distinct CDR3 sequences; about a sixth are singletons and the top ten take 20% to 25%. This rearrangement joins TRBV11-2 to TRBJ2-7; weak D call: TRBD1 (7 bases). Source material: PBMCs or a T cell subset sorted from them (not recorded which). This receptor was identified in a man aged 18 to 29 who had mild COVID-19 (a few samples of this study predate the infection). Cell type and time point are not known. For the CDR3, the DNA is TGTGCCAGCAGTCCAGGGGGGCCCTACGAGCAGTACGTC. Its protein is CASSPGGPYEQYV.